Presented here are 25 T cell receptor beta chains from one specimen sequenced in a study of cytomegalovirus exposure and HLA in healthy donors. 60 Vbeta and 13 Jbeta primers were used in PCR. Data came from immunoSEQ multiplex PCR; TCRdb stores just in-frame clones and leaves some out. This sample has about 230,000 clones; just over 75% occur once, and the top ten carry 2.5% to 3.5%. Material for sequencing was PBMCs. The receptors were sampled from a woman aged 60-75 years in good health and CMV-seropositive.

The chain recombines TRBV7-9 with TRBJ2-7; the D gene is possibly TRBD2 (5 bases). The germline V gene has CDR1 SEHNR and CDR2 FQNEAQ (reference sequence). This CDR3 is built from 15 residues. V gave up 2 bases and J gave up 6 bases, with 17 bases separating them. The CDR3 nucleotides read TGTGCCAGCAGCTTATACAGCGGCTTACCGGGCGAGCAGTACTTC. This codes for CASSLYSGLPGEQYF.

The CDR3 DNA reads as TGTGCCAGCAGTGAAGGGCGGGGGAGGACAGATACGCAGTATTTT. Translated, it gives CASSEGRGRTDTQYF. V is TRBV2 and J is TRBJ2-3; 7 bases are shared with TRBD2. Germline loops: CDR1 SNHLY, CDR2 FYNNEI. The length of the CDR3 is 15 residues. J lost 3 bases, V lost 1 base, and 4 bases had no gene match.

This clone showed up just once. The V call is TRBV5-1, the J call TRBJ2-5; D unclear. V lost 4 bases and J lost 4, with 5 bases in between. Germline values: CDR1 SGHRS, CDR2 YFSETQ. This CDR3 region has 11 residues. CDR3 amino acids: CASSLRETQYF. CDR3 sequence (DNA): TGCGCCAGCAGCCTGCGAGAGACCCAGTACTTC.

The CDR3, as DNA: TGTGCCAGCGGAGTGGGGTTTACAGGTCAGGGCGAGCAGTACTTC. Its protein product is CASGVGFTGQGEQYF. This chain connects TRBV6-1 to TRBJ2-7; TRBD1 is a possible D gene (5 bases). The CDR3 has 15 amino acids. Germline V CDR1 and CDR2: MNHNS, SASEGT. V lost 8 bases and J lost 6, with 23 bases in between.

The chain uses TRBV6-1 and TRBJ2-1; TRBD2 is a possible D gene (6 bases). V dropped 11 bases and J dropped 8 bases, with 19 bases sitting between them. CDR1 is MNHNS, CDR2 SASEGT, per germline. The CDR3 is made up of 13 amino acids. The CDR3 region has the DNA TGTGCCGGCCGCCAGACTAGTATGGATGAGCAGTTCTTC. It specifies CAGRQTSMDEQFF.

The chain employs TRBV5-1 and TRBJ2-7, with D perhaps TRBD1 (6 bases). The CDR3 has 14 amino acids. V lost 4 bases and J lost 1, with 12 bases in between. Per the germline V gene, CDR1 is SGHRS and CDR2 is YFSETQ. CDR3 sequence (DNA): TGCGCCAGCAGCCGAACAGGACAGTCCTACGAGCAGTACTTC. This sequence encodes CASSRTGQSYEQYF.

This chain connects TRBV4-2 to TRBJ2-1, with 7 bases identical to TRBD2. This CDR3 contains 18 residues. Trimming at V came to 7 bases and at J to 0 bases, leaving 15 bases not matched to a gene. Germline CDR1 is LGHNA and CDR2 is YNFKEQ. The CDR3 bases are TGTGCCAGCACCCAGAGGGCTAGCGGAACTAGCTCCTACAATGAGCAGTTCTTC. It specifies CASTQRASGTSSYNEQFF.

This clone was seen a single time. The chain employs TRBV7-2 and TRBJ1-5; D is ambiguous. Between the trimmed V and J ends, which lost 1 base and 4 bases, there was a span of 8 bases. CDR1 and CDR2 from the germline V gene are SGHTA and FQGNSA. This CDR3 is 14 amino acids long. CDR3 sequence reads: CASSLVPGNQPQHF. DNA for the CDR3: TGTGCCAGCAGCTTAGTGCCGGGAAATCAGCCCCAGCATTTT.

The rearrangement uses TRBV6-5 and TRBJ2-1; perhaps TRBD1 as D (6 bases). CDR3 length equals 13 residues. The V gene lost 1 base and the J gene lost 9 bases, with 10 bases spanning the gap. Germline V gene data show CDR1 as MNHEY and CDR2 as SVGAGI. The CDR3 nucleotides are TGTGCCAGCAGTTACTTTGGGGGCACTGAGCAGTTCTTC. Its translation is CASSYFGGTEQFF.

This sequence joins TRBV28 and TRBJ2-7; TRBD1 agrees at 7 bases. The ends lost 7 bases at V and 2 bases at J; junction bases unmatched: 8. CDR3 size: 14 residues. CDR1 is MDHEN and CDR2 is SYDVKM in the germline V gene. Here the CDR3 reads CASTHGDSTYEQYF. For the CDR3, the DNA is TGTGCCAGCACCCATGGGGACAGTACCTACGAGCAGTACTTC. Variable domain in full (rest from reference TRBV28 and TRBJ2-7): DVKVTQSSRYLVKRTGEKVFLECVQDMDHENMFWYRQDPGLGLRLIYFSYDVKMKEKGDIPEGYSVSREKKERFSLILESASTNQTSMYLCASTHGDSTYEQYFGPGTRLTVT.

This clone was observed once. The chain combines TRBV4-3 with TRBJ1-2; D not certain. The CDR3 has 13 amino acids. Germline CDR1 and CDR2: LGHNA and YSLEER. V lost 4 bases and J 3 bases, leaving 9 bases between the germline ends. This chain's CDR3 is CASSPEGYYGYTF. The CDR3 DNA reads TGCGCCAGCAGCCCCGAGGGTTACTATGGCTACACCTTC.

J is TRBJ2-3 and V is TRBV6-5, with a possible D match to TRBD2 (6 bases). Germline CDR1 MNHEY, CDR2 SVGAGI. The CDR3 runs to 14 residues. Trimming pared 2 bases from V and 6 bases from J, leaving 12 bases between. The CDR3 region is CASSYRDSRDTQYF. In DNA, the CDR3 is TGTGCCAGCAGTTACCGGGACTCCAGGGATACGCAGTATTTT.

This chain uses TRBV13 with TRBJ2-7; TRBD2 agrees at 13 bases. This CDR3 is built from 16 residues. Germline V CDR1 and CDR2: PRHDT, FYEKMQ (reference sequence). J lost 4 bases, V lost 5 bases, and 8 bases had no gene match. For the CDR3, the DNA is TGTGCCAGCAGCCCTCCGGGACTAGCGGGAAAGTACGAGCAGTACTTC. The encoded protein is CASSPPGLAGKYEQYF.

The chain has TRBV7-9 and TRBJ2-5; a weak D match, TRBD2 (6 bases). The germline CDR1 and CDR2 sequences are SEHNR and FQNEAQ (reference sequence). This CDR3 has 19 amino acids. Trimming removed 0 bases from V and 3 bases from J, with 23 bases in between. CDR3 residues: CASSLAGFWGGIVEETQYF. The DNA of the CDR3 is TGTGCCAGCAGCTTAGCTGGTTTTTGGGGCGGGATAGTGGAAGAGACCCAGTACTTC.

This clone was seen a handful of times. This sequence joins TRBV7-2 and TRBJ1-1; no firm D call. Germline values: CDR1 SGHTA, CDR2 FQGNSA. This CDR3 spans 14 amino acids. V lost 3 bases to trimming and J lost 5 bases, with 13 bases between them. In DNA, the CDR3 is TGTGCCAGCAGCTTTCGGGAGGAAACAACTGAAGCTTTCTTT. It yields the protein CASSFREETTEAFF.

The chain is built from TRBV30 and TRBJ1-6; maybe TRBD1 (6 bases). Between the trimmed V and J ends, which lost 0 bases and 9 bases, there was a span of 18 bases. The CDR3 loop spans 16 amino acids. Germline V gene sequence: CDR1 GTSNPN, CDR2 SVGIG (reference sequence). The CDR3 region has the DNA TGTGCCTGGAGTGTACTGTCGGGACACGCTGCTTCACCCCTCCACTTT. It codes for CAWSVLSGHAASPLHF.

The V and J genes are TRBV21-1 and TRBJ1-1; no check of the table's D call, TRBD1, against the DNA was made. TRBV21-1 is marked as a pseudogene. This CDR3 comprises 16 residues. The chain's CDR3 is CASSKGYPGLNTEAFF. DNA of the CDR3: TGTGCCAGCAGCAAAGGTTACCCAGGCCTGAACACTGAAGCTTTCTTT.

The chain combines TRBV5-4 with TRBJ2-7; TRBD2 matches 7 bases. The CDR3 is made up of 15 amino acids. Germline V gene data show CDR1 as SGHNT and CDR2 as YYREEE (reference sequence). V shed 0 bases, J shed 6 bases, and the junction held 9 bases outside the gene matches. CDR3 loop: CASSLGGRAFGEQYF. CDR3 sequence (DNA): TGTGCCAGCAGCTTGGGGGGGAGGGCGTTTGGCGAGCAGTACTTC.

This rearrangement joins TRBV19 to TRBJ1-6; possibly TRBD1 for D (5 bases). V lost 11 bases and J lost 9, with 23 bases in between. The germline V gene has CDR1 LNHDA and CDR2 SQIVND (reference sequence). The CDR3 is 15 residues long. DNA for the CDR3: TGTGCCGCCGGCCTTGCAGCGACAGTTGGTTCACCCCTCCACTTT. Translated, it gives CAAGLAATVGSPLHF.

The chain couples TRBV11-2 to TRBJ2-7; 8 bases fit TRBD1. This CDR3 contains 13 residues. V lost 4 bases to trimming and J lost 7 bases; unmatched junction nucleotides: 6. Per germline, CDR1 SGHAT and CDR2 FQNNGV. CDR3 nucleotide sequence: TGTGCCAGCAGCTCGGACAGGGCCCGGGAGCAGTACTTC. Amino acid sequence: CASSSDRAREQYF. Filled out from reference TRBV11-2 and TRBJ2-7, the complete variable domain reads EAGVAQSPRYKIIEKRQSVAFWCNPISGHATLYWYQQILGQGPKLLIQFQNNGVVDDSQLPKDRFSAERLKGVDSTLKIQPAKLEDSAVYLCASSSDRAREQYFGPGTRLTVT.

In this sample, this clone turned up once. The chain is built from TRBV5-1 and TRBJ1-1; D not certain. The V end was cut by 4 bases, the J end by 6 bases, with 10 bases between. The CDR3 runs 12 residues. Germline CDR1 SGHRS, CDR2 YFSETQ. CDR3 sequence reads: CASSPRGSEAFF. In DNA form, the CDR3 reads TGCGCCAGCAGCCCACGCGGATCTGAAGCTTTCTTT.

This clone was seen once. One end of the junction does not line up with germline, which may come from a read error. This sequence joins TRBV5-1 and TRBJ2-7; the D gene is possibly TRBD1 (5 bases). CDR3 size: 15 residues. Per germline, CDR1 SGHRS and CDR2 YFSETQ. CDR3 DNA: TGCGCCAGCAGCTTGACGGCAGGGAACCCCTACGGGCAGTACTTC. Translation gives CASSLTAGNPYGQYF.

The chain recombines TRBV6-1 with TRBJ1-5; D is unresolved. This CDR3 is 14 amino acids long. V was cut by 6 bases and J by 0 bases, with 9 bases left in between. CDR1 and CDR2 from the germline V gene are MNHNS and SASEGT. CDR3 loop: CASSGRGSNQPQHF. The CDR3 DNA sequence: TGTGCCAGCAGCGGACGGGGTAGCAATCAGCCCCAGCATTTT.

The chain links TRBV27 to TRBJ1-1; D might be TRBD1 (6 bases). V dropped 8 bases and J dropped 7 bases, with 20 bases sitting between them. The CDR3 loop spans 14 amino acids. Germline CDR1 reads MNHEY; CDR2 reads SMNVEV (reference sequence). The CDR3 here is CASLPGARRDEAFF. In DNA form, the CDR3 reads TGTGCCAGCCTTCCAGGGGCCCGAAGGGATGAAGCTTTCTTT.

This chain connects TRBV4-2 to TRBJ2-5; the D gene is possibly TRBD2 (6 bases). V lost 1 base, J lost 1 base, and 10 bases lay in between. The CDR3 is made up of 15 amino acids. Germline V gene data show CDR1 as LGHNA and CDR2 as YNFKEQ. CDR3 nucleotides: TGTGCCAGCAGCCAAGTGTTCGGGAGCCAAGAGACCCAGTACTTC. It yields the protein CASSQVFGSQETQYF.